Below, one T cell receptor (beta chain) is given with its context. TCRdb's table, derived via immunoSEQ multiplex PCR, lists solely in-frame clones and lacks some. The sample has around 240,000 clones, roughly 88% seen once. The V end lost 5 bases, the J end lost 7 bases, and 15 bases lay between the germline ends. CDR1 and CDR2 from the germline V gene are MNHEY and SVGAGI. This CDR3 comprises 14 residues. The source of the sample is a study of blood T cell repertoires in COVID-19. At the level of the study: Sources were T cells, B-cell-depleted T cells, or PBMCs; the material itself was cDNA or gDNA.

Participants reported their clinical history, and cohort assignment relied on those reports. The TCR originated in a woman aged 45-60 years who had recovered from COVID-19. Sequencing was performed on PBMCs or T cells enriched from blood (not recorded which). The V and J genes are TRBV6-5 and TRBJ1-5; D may be TRBD1 (6 bases). CDR3 bases: TGTGCCAGCAGTCTACTGTGGGGGCGACAGCCCCAGCATTTT. This gives the protein CASSLLWGRQPQHF.